This T cell receptor (beta chain) was profiled in a study of blood T cell repertoires in COVID-19. Looking at the study overall: Samples came from the United States, Italy and Spain, spanning acute and convalescent COVID-19.

Per the germline V gene, CDR1 is MGHDK and CDR2 is SYGVNS. The V gene lost 3 bases and the J gene lost 5 bases, with 11 bases spanning the gap. The CDR3 extends over 14 amino acids. This clone has more than one count but fewer than ten. Source study methods: Cell counts per sample came from amplifying reference gene primers. The table came from immunoSEQ multiplex PCR; TCRdb's copy has only in-frame clones and leaves some out. V, J and clone size are those of that table, while D and trimming were read from the DNA. The data show about 190,000 clones, about nine tenths seen once. This chain links TRBV25-1 with TRBJ2-1; maybe TRBD2 (6 bases). The sample consisted of peripheral blood. The receptor comes from a man in his forties or fifties with acute or convalescent COVID-19. DNA for the CDR3: TGTGCCAGCAGTGAGGACGGGGGTGACAATGAGCAGTTCTTC. It yields the protein CASSEDGGDNEQFF.